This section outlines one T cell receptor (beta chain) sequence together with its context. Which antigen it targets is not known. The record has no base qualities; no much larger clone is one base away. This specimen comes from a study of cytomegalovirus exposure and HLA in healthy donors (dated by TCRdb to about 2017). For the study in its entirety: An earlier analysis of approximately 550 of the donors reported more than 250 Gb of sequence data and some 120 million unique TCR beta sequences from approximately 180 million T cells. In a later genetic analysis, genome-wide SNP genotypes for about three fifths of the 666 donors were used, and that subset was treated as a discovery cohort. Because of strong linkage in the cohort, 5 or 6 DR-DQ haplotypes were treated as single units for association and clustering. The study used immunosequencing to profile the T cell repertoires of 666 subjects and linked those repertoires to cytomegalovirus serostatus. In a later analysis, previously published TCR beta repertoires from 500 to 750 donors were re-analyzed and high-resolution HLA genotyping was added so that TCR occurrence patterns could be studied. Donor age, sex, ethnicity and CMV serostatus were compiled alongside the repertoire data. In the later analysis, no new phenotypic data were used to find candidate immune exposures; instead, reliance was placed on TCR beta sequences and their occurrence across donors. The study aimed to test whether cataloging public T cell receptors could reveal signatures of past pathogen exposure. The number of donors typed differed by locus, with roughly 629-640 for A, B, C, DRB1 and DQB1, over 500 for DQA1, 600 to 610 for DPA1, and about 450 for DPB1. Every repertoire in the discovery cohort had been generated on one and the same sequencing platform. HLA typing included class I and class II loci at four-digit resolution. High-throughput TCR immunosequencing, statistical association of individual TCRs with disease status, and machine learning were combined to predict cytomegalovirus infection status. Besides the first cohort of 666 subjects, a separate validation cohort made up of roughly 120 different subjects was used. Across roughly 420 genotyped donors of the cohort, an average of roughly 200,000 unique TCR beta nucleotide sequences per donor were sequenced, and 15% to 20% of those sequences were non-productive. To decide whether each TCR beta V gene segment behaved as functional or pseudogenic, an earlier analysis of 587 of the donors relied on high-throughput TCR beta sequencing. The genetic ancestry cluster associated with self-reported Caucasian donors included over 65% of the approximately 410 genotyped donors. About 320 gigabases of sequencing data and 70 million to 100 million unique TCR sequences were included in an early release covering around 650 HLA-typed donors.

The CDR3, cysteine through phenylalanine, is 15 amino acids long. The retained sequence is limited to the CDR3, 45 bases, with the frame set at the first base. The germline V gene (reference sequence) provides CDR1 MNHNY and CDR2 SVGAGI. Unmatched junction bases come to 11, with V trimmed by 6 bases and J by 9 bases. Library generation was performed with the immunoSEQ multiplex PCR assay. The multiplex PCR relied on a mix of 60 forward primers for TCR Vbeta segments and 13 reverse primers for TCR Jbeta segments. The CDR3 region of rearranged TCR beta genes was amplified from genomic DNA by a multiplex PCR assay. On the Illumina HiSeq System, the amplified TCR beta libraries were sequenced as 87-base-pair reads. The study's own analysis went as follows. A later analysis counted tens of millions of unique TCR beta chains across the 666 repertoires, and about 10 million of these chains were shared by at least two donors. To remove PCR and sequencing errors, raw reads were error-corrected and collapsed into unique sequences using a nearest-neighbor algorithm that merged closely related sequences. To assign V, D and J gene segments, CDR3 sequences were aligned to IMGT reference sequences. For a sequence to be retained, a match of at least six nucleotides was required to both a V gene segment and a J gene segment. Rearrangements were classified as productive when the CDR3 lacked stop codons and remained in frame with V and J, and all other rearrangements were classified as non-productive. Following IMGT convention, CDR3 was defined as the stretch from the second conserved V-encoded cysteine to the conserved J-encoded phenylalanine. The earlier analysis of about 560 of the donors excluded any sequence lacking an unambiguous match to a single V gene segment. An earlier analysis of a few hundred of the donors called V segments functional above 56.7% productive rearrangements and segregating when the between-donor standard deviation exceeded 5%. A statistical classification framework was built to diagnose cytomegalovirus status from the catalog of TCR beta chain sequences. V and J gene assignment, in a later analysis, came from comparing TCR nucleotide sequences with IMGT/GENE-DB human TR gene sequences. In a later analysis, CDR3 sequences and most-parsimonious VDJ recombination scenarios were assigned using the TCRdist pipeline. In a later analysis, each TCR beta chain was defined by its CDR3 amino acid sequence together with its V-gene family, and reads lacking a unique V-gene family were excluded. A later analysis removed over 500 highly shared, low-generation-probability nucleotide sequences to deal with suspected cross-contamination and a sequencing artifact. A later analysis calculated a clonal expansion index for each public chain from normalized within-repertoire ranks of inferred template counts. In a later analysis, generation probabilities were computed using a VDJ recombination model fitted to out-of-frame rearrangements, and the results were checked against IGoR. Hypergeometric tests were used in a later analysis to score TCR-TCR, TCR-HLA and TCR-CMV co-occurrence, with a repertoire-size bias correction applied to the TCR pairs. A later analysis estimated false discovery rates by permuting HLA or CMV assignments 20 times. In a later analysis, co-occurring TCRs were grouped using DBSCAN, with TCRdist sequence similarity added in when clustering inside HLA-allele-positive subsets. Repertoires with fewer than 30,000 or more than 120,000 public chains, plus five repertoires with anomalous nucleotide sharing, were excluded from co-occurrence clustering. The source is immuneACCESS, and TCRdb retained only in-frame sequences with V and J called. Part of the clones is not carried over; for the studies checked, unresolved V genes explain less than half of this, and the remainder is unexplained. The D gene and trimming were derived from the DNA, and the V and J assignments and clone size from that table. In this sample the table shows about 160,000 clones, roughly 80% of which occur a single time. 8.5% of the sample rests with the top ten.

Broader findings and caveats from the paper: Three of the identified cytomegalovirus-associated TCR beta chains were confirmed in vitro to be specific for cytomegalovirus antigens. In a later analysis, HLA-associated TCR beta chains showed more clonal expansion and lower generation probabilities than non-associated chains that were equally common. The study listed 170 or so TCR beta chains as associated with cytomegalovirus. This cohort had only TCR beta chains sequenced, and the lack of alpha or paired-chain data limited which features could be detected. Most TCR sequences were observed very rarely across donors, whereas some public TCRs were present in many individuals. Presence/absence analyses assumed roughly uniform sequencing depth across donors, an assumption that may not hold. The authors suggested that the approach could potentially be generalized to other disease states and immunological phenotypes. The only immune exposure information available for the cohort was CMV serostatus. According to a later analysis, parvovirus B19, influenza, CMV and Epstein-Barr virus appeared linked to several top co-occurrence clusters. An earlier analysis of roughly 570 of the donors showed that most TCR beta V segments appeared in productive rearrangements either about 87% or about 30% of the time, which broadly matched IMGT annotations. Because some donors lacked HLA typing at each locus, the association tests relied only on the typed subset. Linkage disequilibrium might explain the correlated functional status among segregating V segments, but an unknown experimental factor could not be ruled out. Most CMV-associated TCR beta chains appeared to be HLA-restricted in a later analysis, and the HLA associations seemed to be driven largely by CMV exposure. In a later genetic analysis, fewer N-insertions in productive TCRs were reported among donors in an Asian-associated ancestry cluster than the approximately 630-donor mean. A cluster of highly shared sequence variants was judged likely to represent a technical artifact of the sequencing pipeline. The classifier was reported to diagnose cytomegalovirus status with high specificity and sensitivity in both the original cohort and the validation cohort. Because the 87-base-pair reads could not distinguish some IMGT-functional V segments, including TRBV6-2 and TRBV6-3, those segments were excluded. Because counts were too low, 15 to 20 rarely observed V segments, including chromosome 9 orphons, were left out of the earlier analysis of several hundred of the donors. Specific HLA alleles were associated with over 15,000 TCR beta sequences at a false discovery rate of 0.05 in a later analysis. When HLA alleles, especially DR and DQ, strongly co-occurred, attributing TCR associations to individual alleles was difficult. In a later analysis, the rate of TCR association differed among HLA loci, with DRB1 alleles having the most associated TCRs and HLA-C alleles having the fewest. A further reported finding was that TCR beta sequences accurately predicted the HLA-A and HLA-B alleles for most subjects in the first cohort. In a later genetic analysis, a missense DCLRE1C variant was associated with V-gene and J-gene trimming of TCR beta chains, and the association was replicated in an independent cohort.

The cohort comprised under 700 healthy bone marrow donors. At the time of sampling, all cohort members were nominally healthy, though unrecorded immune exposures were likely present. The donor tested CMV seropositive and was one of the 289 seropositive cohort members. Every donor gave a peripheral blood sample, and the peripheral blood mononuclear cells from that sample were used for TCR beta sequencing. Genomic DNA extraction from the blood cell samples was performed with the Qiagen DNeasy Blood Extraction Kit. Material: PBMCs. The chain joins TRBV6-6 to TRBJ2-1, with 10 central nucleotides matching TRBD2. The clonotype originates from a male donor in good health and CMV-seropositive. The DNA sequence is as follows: TGTGCCAGCAGGCCACTAGCGGGGCCTGGGGGTGAGCAGTTCTTC. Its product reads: CASRPLAGPGGEQFF.